The rows below give T cell receptor beta chains drawn from one sample of a study of T-cell memory formation after mild COVID-19. A single record per CDR3 protein comes from TCRdb applying MiXCR to the 5' RACE reads. Of 35,000 to 40,000 distinct CDR3 sequences listed, about 6.1% are singletons. The sequencing sample was made of PBMCs or a T cell subset sorted from them (not recorded which). These receptors came from an adult who had mild COVID-19 (a few samples of this study predate the infection). Cell type and time point are not known. CDR3s leave out the opening cysteine and the closing phenylalanine or tryptophan. A D gene is named only where the DNA matches it firmly. Rows may omit the clone size; those that give it use once, few, many or a size class.

d_gene: TRBD2; abundance: many; j_gene: TRBJ2-5; v_gene: TRBV18; CDR3aa: ASSSLPSRGAGTQETQY
d_gene: .; abundance: .; j_gene: TRBJ2-5; v_gene: TRBV5-4; CDR3aa: ASSLRGNQETQY
d_gene: TRBD1; abundance: few; j_gene: TRBJ2-3; v_gene: TRBV7-3; CDR3aa: ASSPTGTDSDTQY
d_gene: TRBD2; abundance: few; j_gene: TRBJ2-7; v_gene: TRBV11-3; CDR3aa: ASSLDLGGGPHEQY
d_gene: .; abundance: .; j_gene: TRBJ1-5; v_gene: TRBV7-8; CDR3aa: ASSLGRNQPQH
d_gene: TRBD2; abundance: many; j_gene: TRBJ2-7; v_gene: TRBV7-6; CDR3aa: ASSVGTSGRSGEQY
d_gene: .; abundance: few; j_gene: TRBJ2-1; v_gene: TRBV11-2; CDR3aa: ASSLVAGNEQF
d_gene: .; abundance: few; j_gene: TRBJ2-6; v_gene: TRBV6-5; CDR3aa: ASSYLGRLDSGANVLT
d_gene: .; abundance: many; j_gene: TRBJ1-1; v_gene: TRBV5-1; CDR3aa: ASSLPGTNTEAF
d_gene: .; abundance: .; j_gene: TRBJ2-1; v_gene: TRBV11-2; CDR3aa: ASSLGPGTSTYNEQF
d_gene: TRBD2; abundance: few; j_gene: TRBJ2-1; v_gene: TRBV27; CDR3aa: ASSFAGTSGSPGNEQF
d_gene: TRBD2; abundance: many; j_gene: TRBJ2-1; v_gene: TRBV6-2/TRBV6-3; CDR3aa: ASRPTSGRGNEQF
d_gene: TRBD2; abundance: many; j_gene: TRBJ2-1; v_gene: TRBV24-1; CDR3aa: ATSGTSGSWNEQF
d_gene: .; abundance: many; j_gene: TRBJ2-1; v_gene: TRBV7-3; CDR3aa: ASSPTAAVWSEQF
d_gene: .; abundance: .; j_gene: TRBJ1-2; v_gene: TRBV7-8; CDR3aa: ASSLETRGGYT
d_gene: TRBD1; abundance: once; j_gene: TRBJ2-7; v_gene: TRBV19; CDR3aa: ASAGQDSYEQY
d_gene: .; abundance: many; j_gene: TRBJ1-1; v_gene: TRBV5-1; CDR3aa: ASSSAGNTEAF
d_gene: .; abundance: .; j_gene: TRBJ2-3; v_gene: TRBV7-9; CDR3aa: ASSIRRGRTDTQY
d_gene: TRBD2; abundance: few; j_gene: TRBJ2-3; v_gene: TRBV4-2; CDR3aa: ASSQVGLADGTDTQY
d_gene: .; abundance: .; j_gene: TRBJ1-2; v_gene: TRBV6-5; CDR3aa: ASSQDGHYGYT
d_gene: .; abundance: .; j_gene: TRBJ1-5; v_gene: TRBV6-1; CDR3aa: ASSGGRSLGRPQH
d_gene: .; abundance: many; j_gene: TRBJ2-3; v_gene: TRBV7-8; CDR3aa: ASSTLVGASYTQY
d_gene: .; abundance: few; j_gene: TRBJ2-7; v_gene: TRBV18; CDR3aa: ASSPLGSEQY
d_gene: .; abundance: .; j_gene: TRBJ1-1; v_gene: TRBV18; CDR3aa: ASSPPGGISEAF
d_gene: TRBD2; abundance: few; j_gene: TRBJ2-3; v_gene: TRBV7-3; CDR3aa: ASSPYPRLAGGDDTQY
d_gene: TRBD1; abundance: few; j_gene: TRBJ1-1; v_gene: TRBV4-2; CDR3aa: ASSQARGQGTEAF
d_gene: .; abundance: many; j_gene: TRBJ1-6; v_gene: TRBV4-3; CDR3aa: ASSQDAQGNSPLH
d_gene: .; abundance: .; j_gene: TRBJ2-7; v_gene: TRBV5-1; CDR3aa: ASGAGHGLGEQY
d_gene: TRBD1; abundance: many; j_gene: TRBJ2-1; v_gene: TRBV6-5; CDR3aa: ASIQMGGRGRNEQF
d_gene: TRBD1; abundance: many; j_gene: TRBJ2-1; v_gene: TRBV5-4; CDR3aa: ASSPGQGNNEQF
d_gene: .; abundance: few; j_gene: TRBJ2-1; v_gene: TRBV27; CDR3aa: ASSPRGTIYNEQF
d_gene: TRBD2; abundance: many; j_gene: TRBJ2-7; v_gene: TRBV4-1; CDR3aa: ASSPGLAADEQY
d_gene: .; abundance: many; j_gene: TRBJ2-5; v_gene: TRBV5-4; CDR3aa: ASSLVWQETQY
d_gene: TRBD1; abundance: many; j_gene: TRBJ1-1; v_gene: TRBV6-5; CDR3aa: ASRYQGGTEAF
d_gene: .; abundance: many; j_gene: TRBJ2-2; v_gene: TRBV7-8; CDR3aa: ATRPAAAGELF
d_gene: TRBD1; abundance: many; j_gene: TRBJ2-7; v_gene: TRBV7-2; CDR3aa: ASSPGQGAREQY
d_gene: TRBD2; abundance: once; j_gene: TRBJ2-1; v_gene: TRBV30; CDR3aa: AWSPGRISDEQF
d_gene: .; abundance: .; j_gene: TRBJ1-1; v_gene: TRBV6-2/TRBV6-3; CDR3aa: ASSFNELGMNTEAF
d_gene: .; abundance: .; j_gene: TRBJ2-5; v_gene: TRBV10-3; CDR3aa: AISGLEGGLETQY
d_gene: .; abundance: few; j_gene: TRBJ1-6; v_gene: TRBV5-1; CDR3aa: ASSLGGNDSPLH
d_gene: .; abundance: many; j_gene: TRBJ2-7; v_gene: TRBV27; CDR3aa: ASSPTRVSYEQY